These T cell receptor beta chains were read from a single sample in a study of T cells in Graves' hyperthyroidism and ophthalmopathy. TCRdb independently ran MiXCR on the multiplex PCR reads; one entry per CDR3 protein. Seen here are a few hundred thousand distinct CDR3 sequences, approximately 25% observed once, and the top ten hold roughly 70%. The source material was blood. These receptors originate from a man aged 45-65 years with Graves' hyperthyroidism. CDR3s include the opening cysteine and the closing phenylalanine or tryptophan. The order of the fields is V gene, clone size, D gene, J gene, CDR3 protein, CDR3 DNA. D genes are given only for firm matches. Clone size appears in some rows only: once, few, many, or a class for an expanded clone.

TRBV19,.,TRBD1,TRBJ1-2,CASSMTGAASGGYTF,TGTGCCAGTAGTATGACAGGGGCGGCCTCCGGAGGCTACACCTTC
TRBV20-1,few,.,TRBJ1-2,CSATRGGGLDGYTF,TGCAGTGCTACCCGGGGGGGGGGATTGGATGGCTACACCTTC
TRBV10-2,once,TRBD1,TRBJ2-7,CASSESGQVFEQYF,TGCGCCAGCAGTGAATCGGGACAGGTCTTTGAGCAGTACTTC
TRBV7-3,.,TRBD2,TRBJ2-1,CASSGTSGRVYNEQFF,TGTGCCAGCAGTGGGACTAGCGGGAGGGTCTACAATGAGCAGTTCTTC
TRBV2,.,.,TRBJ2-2,CASSPPGRLTRAGELFF,TGTGCCAGCTCACCGCCGGGACGCCTTACCAGAGCCGGGGAGCTGTTTTTT
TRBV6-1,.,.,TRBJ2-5,CASSEAGGGKETQYF,TGTGCCAGCAGTGAAGCAGGGGGAGGGAAGGAGACCCAGTACTTC
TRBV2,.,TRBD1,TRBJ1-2,CASSEDGQGAGGYTF,TGTGCCAGCAGTGAAGACGGACAGGGGGCGGGTGGCTACACCTTC
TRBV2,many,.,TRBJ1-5,CASSDSGTFQPQHF,TGTGCCAGCAGTGATTCGGGCACGTTTCAGCCCCAGCATTTT
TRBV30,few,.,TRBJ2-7,CAWSERGFSYEQYF,TGTGCCTGGAGCGAGAGGGGTTTCTCCTACGAGCAGTACTTC
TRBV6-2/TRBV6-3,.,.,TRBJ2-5,CASSRGQFRETQYF,TGTGCCAGCAGTCGAGGACAGTTCCGAGAGACCCAGTACTTC
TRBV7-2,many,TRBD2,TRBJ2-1,CASSYIRTRNSNEQFF,TGTGCCAGCAGCTATATTAGGACTAGGAATTCGAATGAGCAGTTCTTC
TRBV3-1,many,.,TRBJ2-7,CASSLTRSYEQYF,TGTGCCAGCAGTCTGACAAGGTCCTACGAGCAGTACTTC
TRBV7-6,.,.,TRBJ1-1,CASSLAHMNTEAFF,TGTGCCAGCAGCTTAGCACACATGAACACTGAAGCTTTCTTT
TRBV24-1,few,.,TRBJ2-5,CATSEQGEETQYF,TGTGCCACCAGTGAACAGGGAGAAGAGACCCAGTACTTC
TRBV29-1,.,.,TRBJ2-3,CSVGRRDTDTQYF,TGCAGCGTTGGGAGGCGGGACACAGATACGCAGTATTTT
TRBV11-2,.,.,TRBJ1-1,CVSSQTVNTEAFF,TGTGTCAGCAGTCAGACAGTGAACACTGAAGCTTTCTTT
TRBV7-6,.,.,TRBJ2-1,CASSLGIPSYNEQFF,TGTGCCAGCAGCTTAGGAATCCCCTCCTACAATGAGCAGTTCTTC
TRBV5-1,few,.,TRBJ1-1,CASSSEVDTEAFF,TGCGCCAGCAGCTCCGAGGTGGACACTGAAGCTTTCTTT
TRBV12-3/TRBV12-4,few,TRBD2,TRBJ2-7,CASSFDSGPGNEQYF,TGTGCCAGCAGTTTCGATAGCGGGCCCGGCAACGAGCAGTACTTC
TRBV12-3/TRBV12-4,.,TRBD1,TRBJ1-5,CASSHLQGAQPQHF,TGTGCCAGCAGTCACCTCCAGGGGGCTCAGCCCCAGCATTTT
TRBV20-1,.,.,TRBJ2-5,CSAMVAAEQETQYF,TGCAGTGCTATGGTAGCGGCCGAACAAGAGACCCAGTACTTC
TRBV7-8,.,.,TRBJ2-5,CASSLGSGYQETQYF,TGTGCCAGCAGCTTAGGATCTGGGTACCAAGAGACCCAGTACTTC
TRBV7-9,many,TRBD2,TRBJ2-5,CASNLLLGLAGEEETQYF,TGTGCCAGCAACCTACTCCTGGGACTAGCGGGAGAAGAAGAGACCCAGTACTTC
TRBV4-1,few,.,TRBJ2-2,CASSHSTARAGELFF,TGCGCCAGCAGCCATTCGACAGCCAGGGCCGGGGAGCTGTTTTTT
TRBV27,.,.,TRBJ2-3,CASSLLEGTDTQYF,TGTGCCAGCAGTTTACTGGAAGGAACAGATACGCAGTATTTT
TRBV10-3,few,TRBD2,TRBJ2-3,CAISGLGTSGDTQYF,TGTGCCATCAGTGGACTCGGGACTAGCGGAGATACGCAGTATTTT
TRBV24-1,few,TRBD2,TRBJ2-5,CATSGTSGSMGGETQYF,TGTGCCACCAGTGGGACTAGCGGGAGTATGGGAGGAGAGACCCAGTACTTC
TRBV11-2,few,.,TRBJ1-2,CASSPDRANYGYTF,TGTGCCAGCAGCCCTGACAGAGCTAACTATGGCTACACCTTC
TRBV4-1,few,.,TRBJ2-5,CASSQRGDGTLGDQYF,TGCGCCAGCAGCCAAAGGGGGGACGGGACCCTGGGGGACCAGTACTTC
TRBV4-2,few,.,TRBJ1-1,CASSQDRGGVEAFF,TGTGCCAGCAGCCAAGATCGAGGCGGAGTTGAAGCTTTCTTT
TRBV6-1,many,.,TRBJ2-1,CASSELGADEQFF,TGTGCCAGCAGTGAACTGGGGGCGGATGAGCAGTTCTTC
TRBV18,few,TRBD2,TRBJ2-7,CASSPRASGGLYEQYF,TGTGCCAGCTCACCCAGGGCTAGCGGCGGCCTTTACGAGCAGTACTTC
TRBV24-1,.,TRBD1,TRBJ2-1,CATSETTGVQFF,TGTGCCACCAGTGAGACCACAGGGGTTCAGTTCTTC
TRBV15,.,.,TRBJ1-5,CATSRPTENQPQHF,TGTGCCACCAGCAGACCGACGGAAAATCAGCCCCAGCATTTT
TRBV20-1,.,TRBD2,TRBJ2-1,CSARVPTSGMIEQFF,TGCAGTGCTAGAGTACCGACTAGCGGGATGATTGAGCAGTTCTTC
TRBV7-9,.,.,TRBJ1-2,CASSLGAGEGYTF,TGTGCCAGCAGCTTAGGGGCAGGGGAAGGCTACACCTTC
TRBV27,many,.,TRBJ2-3,CASSRTTGADTQYF,TGTGCCAGCAGTCGAACGACGGGAGCAGATACGCAGTATTTT
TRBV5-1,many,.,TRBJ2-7,CASSLSPGGREQYF,TGCGCCAGCAGCTTGAGTCCAGGTGGAAGAGAGCAGTACTTC
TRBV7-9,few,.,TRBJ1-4,CASSLVVSGNGEKLFF,TGTGCCAGCAGCTTAGTAGTGTCCGGGAATGGTGAAAAACTGTTTTTT
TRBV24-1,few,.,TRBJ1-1,CATSGKEGAEAFF,TGTGCCACCAGTGGTAAGGAGGGCGCTGAAGCTTTCTTT
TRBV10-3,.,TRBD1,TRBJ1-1,CAITRTGGGTEAFF,TGTGCCATCACTAGGACAGGGGGCGGTACTGAAGCTTTCTTT
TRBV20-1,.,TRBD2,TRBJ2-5,CSASRTSGQETQYF,TGCAGTGCTAGCCGGACTAGCGGCCAAGAGACCCAGTACTTC
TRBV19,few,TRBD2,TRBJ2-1,CASSELAGGSSEQFF,TGTGCCAGTAGTGAACTAGCGGGAGGGAGCAGTGAGCAGTTCTTC
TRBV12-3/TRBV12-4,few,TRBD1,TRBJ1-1,CASSRGQGNQAFF,TGTGCCAGCAGCCGCGGACAGGGGAACCAAGCTTTCTTT
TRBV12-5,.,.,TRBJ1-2,CASGWASGYTF,TGTGCTAGTGGTTGGGCGAGCGGCTACACCTTC
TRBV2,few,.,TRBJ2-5,CASSDGGTGETQYF,TGTGCCAGCAGTGATGGGGGTACGGGAGAGACCCAGTACTTC
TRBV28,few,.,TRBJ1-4,CASSSRALEKLFF,TGTGCCAGCAGCAGCAGGGCCCTGGAAAAACTGTTTTTT
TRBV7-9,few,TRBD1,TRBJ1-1,CAIRLTGTANTEAFF,TGTGCCATCCGTCTAACCGGGACAGCCAACACTGAAGCTTTCTTT
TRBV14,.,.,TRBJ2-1,CASSPRWVGYNEQFF,TGTGCCAGCAGCCCTCGATGGGTAGGGTACAATGAGCAGTTCTTC
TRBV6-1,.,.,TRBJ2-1,CAGGSKGTVDNEQFF,TGTGCCGGGGGCTCAAAGGGGACGGTCGACAATGAGCAGTTCTTC
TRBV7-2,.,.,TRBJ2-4,CASSQDYLNIQYF,TGTGCCAGCAGCCAAGACTACCTGAACATTCAGTACTTC
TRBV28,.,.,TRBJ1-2,CASSPRAAYGYTF,TGTGCCAGCAGTCCCCGTGCGGCTTATGGCTACACCTTC
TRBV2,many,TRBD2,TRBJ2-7,CASSEALLAGLWDEQYF,TGTGCCAGCAGTGAAGCGCTCCTAGCGGGGTTGTGGGACGAGCAGTACTTC
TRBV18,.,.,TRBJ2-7,CVSSTGEYEQYF,TGTGTCAGCTCTACCGGCGAATACGAGCAGTACTTC
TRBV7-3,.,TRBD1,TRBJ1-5,CASSPLLTGNNQPRHF,TGTGCCAGCAGTCCACTCCTGACAGGGAACAATCAGCCCCGGCATTTT
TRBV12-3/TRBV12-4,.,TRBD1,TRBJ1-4,CASSVVAGGFEKLFF,TGTGCCAGCAGTGTCGTGGCAGGGGGGTTCGAAAAACTGTTTTTT
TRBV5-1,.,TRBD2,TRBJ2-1,CASSLTSGPGSYNEQFF,TGCGCCAGCAGCCTGACTAGCGGGCCTGGAAGCTACAATGAGCAGTTCTTC